Detailed here is one TCR beta chain. The antigen remains undetermined. This entry comes from a study of cytomegalovirus exposure and HLA in healthy donors. Primers for the PCR totalled 60 Vbeta and 13 Jbeta. Method: immunoSEQ multiplex PCR; TCRdb's copy keeps in-frame clones and lacks some. In the table there are about 130,000 clones, 74% of which are singletons. The CDR3 consists of 16 residues. V trimming: 0 bases; J trimming: 7 bases; junction bases outside the gene matches: 6. Germline CDR1 is LNHNV and CDR2 is YYDKDF (reference sequence). Study outcomes and limitations: Roughly uniform depth of sequencing across donors was assumed in presence/absence analyses. The number of N-insertions in an Asian-associated ancestry cluster was reportedly below the roughly 620-donor mean in a later analysis.

Sample: PBMCs. This sequence was found in a man aged 35 to 55 in good health and CMV-seropositive. V is TRBV15 and J is TRBJ1-5; 10 nucleotides match TRBD1. CDR3 amino acids: CATSREGTGVGQPQHF. The CDR3 DNA follows: TGTGCCACCAGCAGAGAGGGGACAGGGGTCGGACAGCCCCAGCATTTT.